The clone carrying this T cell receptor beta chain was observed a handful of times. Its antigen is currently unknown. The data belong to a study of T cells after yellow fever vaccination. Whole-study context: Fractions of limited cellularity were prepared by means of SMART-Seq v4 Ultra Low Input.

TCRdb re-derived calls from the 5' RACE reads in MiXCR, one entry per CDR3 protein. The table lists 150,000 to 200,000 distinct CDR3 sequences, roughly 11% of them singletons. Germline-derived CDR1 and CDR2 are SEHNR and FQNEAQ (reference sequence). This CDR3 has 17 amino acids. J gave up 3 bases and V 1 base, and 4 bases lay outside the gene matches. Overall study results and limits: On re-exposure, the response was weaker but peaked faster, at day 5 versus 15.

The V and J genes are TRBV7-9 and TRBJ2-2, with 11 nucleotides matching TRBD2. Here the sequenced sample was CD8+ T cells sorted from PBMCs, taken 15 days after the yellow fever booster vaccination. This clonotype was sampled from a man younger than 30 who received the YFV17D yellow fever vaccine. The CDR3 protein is CASSLDPGLADTGELFF. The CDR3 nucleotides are TGTGCCAGCAGCTTAGACCCGGGACTAGCGGACACCGGGGAGCTGTTTTTT.